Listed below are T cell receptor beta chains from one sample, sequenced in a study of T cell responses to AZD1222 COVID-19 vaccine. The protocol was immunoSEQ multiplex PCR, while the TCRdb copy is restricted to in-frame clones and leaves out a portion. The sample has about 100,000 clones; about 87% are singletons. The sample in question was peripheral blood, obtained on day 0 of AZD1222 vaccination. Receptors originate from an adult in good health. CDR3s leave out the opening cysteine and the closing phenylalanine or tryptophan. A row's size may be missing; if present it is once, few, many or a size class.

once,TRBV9,ASSVGWGTNEKLF
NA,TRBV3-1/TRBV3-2,ASSRGPGLSYEQY
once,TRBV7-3,ASSLAPDLNTEAF
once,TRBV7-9,ASSLAGQGLNGYT
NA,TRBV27,ASSLSSRAGSGNTIY
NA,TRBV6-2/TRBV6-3,ASSSGPGQGTTEAF
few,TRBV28,ASSLQSGAPGEQY
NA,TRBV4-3,ASSRVAGTSGRRGTGELF
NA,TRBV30,AWDRTGGGELF
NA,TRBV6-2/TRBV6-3,ASSRGGAQPQH
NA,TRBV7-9,ASSWANTGELF
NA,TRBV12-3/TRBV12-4,SSGTYNEQF
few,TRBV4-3,ASSQVLNRGAGNTIY
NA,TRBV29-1,SVERRDREKLF
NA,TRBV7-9,ASSLGGGNEQF
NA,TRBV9,ASNLDGGTDTQY
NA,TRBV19,ASSIGQGAVIGETQY
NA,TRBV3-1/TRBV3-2,ASSLRLAGAWDEQF